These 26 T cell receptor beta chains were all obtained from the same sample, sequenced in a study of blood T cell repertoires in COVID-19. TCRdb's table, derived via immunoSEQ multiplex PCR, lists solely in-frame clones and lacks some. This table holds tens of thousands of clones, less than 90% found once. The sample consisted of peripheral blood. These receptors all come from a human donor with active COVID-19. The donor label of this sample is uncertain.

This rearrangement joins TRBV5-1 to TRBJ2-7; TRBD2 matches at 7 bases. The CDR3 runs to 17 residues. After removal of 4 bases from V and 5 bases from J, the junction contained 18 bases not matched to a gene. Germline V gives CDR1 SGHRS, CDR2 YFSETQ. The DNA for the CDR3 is TGCGCCAGCAGCCCAAAAACCCCATCGGGGGGATTTGACGAGCAGTACTTC. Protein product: CASSPKTPSGGFDEQYF.

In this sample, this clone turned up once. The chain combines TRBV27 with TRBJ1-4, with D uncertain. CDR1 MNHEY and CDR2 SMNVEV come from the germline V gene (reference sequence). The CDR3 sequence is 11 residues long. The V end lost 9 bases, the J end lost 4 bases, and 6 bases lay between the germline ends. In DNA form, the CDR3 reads TGTGCCAGTCAAAATAATGAAAAACTGTTTTTT. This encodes CASQNNEKLFF.

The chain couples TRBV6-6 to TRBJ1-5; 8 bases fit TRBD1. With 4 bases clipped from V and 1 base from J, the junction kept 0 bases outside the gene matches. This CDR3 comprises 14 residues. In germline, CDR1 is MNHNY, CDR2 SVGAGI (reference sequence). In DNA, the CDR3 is TGTGCCAGCAGTTGGACAGGGAGCAATCAGCCCCAGCATTTT. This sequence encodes CASSWTGSNQPQHF.

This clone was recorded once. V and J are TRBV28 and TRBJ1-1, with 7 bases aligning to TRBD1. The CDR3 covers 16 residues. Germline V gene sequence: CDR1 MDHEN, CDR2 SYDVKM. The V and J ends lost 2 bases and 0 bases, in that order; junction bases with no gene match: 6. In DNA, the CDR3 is TGTGCCAGCAGTTTAACTCCCAGGGGGGTGAACACTGAAGCTTTCTTT. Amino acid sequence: CASSLTPRGVNTEAFF.

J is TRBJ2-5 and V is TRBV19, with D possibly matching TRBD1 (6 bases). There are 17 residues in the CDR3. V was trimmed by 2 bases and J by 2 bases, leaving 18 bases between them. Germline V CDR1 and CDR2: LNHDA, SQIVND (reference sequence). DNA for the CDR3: TGTGCCAGTAGTATACCTTTTGGCGGCAGGGGACAAGAGACCCAGTACTTC. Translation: CASSIPFGGRGQETQYF.

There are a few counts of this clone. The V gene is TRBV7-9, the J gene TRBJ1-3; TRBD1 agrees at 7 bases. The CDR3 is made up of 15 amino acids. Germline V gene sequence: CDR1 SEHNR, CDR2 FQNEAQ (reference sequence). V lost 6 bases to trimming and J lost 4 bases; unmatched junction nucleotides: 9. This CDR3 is CASSTDRQGGNTIYF. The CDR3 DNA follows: TGTGCCAGCAGTACCGACCGACAGGGAGGAAACACCATATATTTT.

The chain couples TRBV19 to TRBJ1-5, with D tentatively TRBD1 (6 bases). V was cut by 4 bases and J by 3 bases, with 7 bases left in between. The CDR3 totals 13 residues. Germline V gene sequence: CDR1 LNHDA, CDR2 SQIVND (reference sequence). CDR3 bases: TGTGCCAGTAGTAGGACAGACAATCAGCCCCAGCATTTT. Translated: CASSRTDNQPQHF.

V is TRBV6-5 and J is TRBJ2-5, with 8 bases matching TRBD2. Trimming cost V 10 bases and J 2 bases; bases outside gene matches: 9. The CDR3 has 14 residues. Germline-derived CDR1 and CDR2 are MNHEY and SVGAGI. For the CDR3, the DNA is TGTGCCACCATGCAAACGGGAGGGCAAGAGACCCAGTACTTC. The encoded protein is CATMQTGGQETQYF.

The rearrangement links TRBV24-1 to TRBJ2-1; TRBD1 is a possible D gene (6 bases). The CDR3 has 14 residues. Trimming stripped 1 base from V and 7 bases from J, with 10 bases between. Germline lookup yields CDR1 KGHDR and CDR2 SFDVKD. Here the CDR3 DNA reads TGTGCCACCAGTGATTTCCGCAGGGGAAATGAGCAGTTCTTC. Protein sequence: CATSDFRRGNEQFF.

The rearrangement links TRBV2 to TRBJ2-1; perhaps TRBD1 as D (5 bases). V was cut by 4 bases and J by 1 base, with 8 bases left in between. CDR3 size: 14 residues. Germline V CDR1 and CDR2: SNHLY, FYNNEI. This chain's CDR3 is CASSVQGSYNEQFF. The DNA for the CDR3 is TGTGCCAGCAGTGTCCAGGGTTCCTACAATGAGCAGTTCTTC.

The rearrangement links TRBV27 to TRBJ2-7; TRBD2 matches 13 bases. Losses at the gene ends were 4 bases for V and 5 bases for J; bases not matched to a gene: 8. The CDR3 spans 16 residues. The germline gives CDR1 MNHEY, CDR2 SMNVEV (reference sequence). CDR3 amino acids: CASSSPRLAGGDEQYF. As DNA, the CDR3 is TGTGCCAGCAGTTCCCCCCGACTAGCGGGAGGCGACGAGCAGTACTTC.

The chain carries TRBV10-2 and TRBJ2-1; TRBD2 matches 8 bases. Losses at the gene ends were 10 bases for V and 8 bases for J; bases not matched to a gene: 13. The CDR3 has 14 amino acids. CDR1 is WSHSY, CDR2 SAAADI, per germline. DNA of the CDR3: TGCGCCACCTCAACGGGGGGGGGCGTCGATGAGCAGTTCTTC. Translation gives CATSTGGGVDEQFF.

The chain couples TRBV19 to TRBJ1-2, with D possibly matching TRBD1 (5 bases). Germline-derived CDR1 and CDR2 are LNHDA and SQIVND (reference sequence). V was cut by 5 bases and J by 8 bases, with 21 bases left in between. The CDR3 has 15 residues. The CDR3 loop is CASSSYRDFQGGYTF. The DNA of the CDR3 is TGTGCCAGTAGTTCGTACCGGGACTTCCAAGGCGGCTACACCTTC.

Here the CDR3 DNA reads TGTGCCAGCAGTTCAATTAAACAGGGCAGGGAGCAGTACTTC. Its protein is CASSSIKQGREQYF. This chain connects TRBV27 to TRBJ2-7; perhaps TRBD1 as D (6 bases). The ends were cut back, 4 bases at V and 7 bases at J, with 17 bases in the middle. Looked up from germline, CDR1 is MNHEY and CDR2 is SMNVEV (reference sequence). The CDR3 is made up of 14 amino acids.

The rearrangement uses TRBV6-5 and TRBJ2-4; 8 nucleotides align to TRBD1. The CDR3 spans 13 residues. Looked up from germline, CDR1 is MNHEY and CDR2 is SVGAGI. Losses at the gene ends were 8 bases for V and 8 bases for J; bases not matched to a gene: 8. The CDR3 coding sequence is TGTGCCAGCTCTACAGGGGGTGCGGACATTCAGTACTTC. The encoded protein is CASSTGGADIQYF.

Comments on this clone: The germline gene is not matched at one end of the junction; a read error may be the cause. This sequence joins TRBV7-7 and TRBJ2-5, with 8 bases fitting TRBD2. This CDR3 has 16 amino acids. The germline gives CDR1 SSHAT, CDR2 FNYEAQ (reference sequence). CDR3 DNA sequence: TGTGCTAGCAGCTTTGGTACTAGCGGACACCAAGAGACCCAGTACTTC. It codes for CASSFGTSGHQETQYF.

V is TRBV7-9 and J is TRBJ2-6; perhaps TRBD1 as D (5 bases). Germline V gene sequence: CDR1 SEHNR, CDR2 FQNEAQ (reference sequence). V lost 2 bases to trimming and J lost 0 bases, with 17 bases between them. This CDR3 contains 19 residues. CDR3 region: CASSLINRITSSGANVLTF. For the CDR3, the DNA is TGTGCCAGCAGCTTAATTAACAGGATAACAAGCTCTGGGGCCAACGTCCTGACTTTC.

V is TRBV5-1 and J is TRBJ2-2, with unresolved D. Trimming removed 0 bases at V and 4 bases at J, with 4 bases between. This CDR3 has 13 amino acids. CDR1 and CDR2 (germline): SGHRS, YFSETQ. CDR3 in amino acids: CASSLAITGELFF. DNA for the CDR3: TGCGCCAGCAGCTTGGCCATCACCGGGGAGCTGTTTTTT.

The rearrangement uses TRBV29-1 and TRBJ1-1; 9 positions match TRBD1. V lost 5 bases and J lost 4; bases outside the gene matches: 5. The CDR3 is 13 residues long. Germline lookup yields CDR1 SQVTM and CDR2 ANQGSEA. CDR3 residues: CSVRTGEGTEAFF. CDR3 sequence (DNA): TGCAGCGTTAGGACAGGGGAGGGCACTGAAGCTTTCTTT.

The CDR3 here is CASSQDHPGGFNEQFF. CDR3 coding DNA: TGTGCCAGCAGCCAAGATCATCCAGGAGGGTTCAATGAGCAGTTCTTC. This sequence joins TRBV4-2 and TRBJ2-1; TRBD2 might be the D (6 bases). Trimming took off 0 bases at V and 6 bases at J, with 15 bases between the two ends. Germline loops: CDR1 LGHNA, CDR2 YNFKEQ. The CDR3 extends over 16 amino acids.

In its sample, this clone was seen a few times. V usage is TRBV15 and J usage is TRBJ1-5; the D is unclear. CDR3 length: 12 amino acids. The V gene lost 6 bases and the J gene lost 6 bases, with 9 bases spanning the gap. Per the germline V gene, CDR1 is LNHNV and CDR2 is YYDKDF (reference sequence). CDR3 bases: TGTGCCACCAGTTCCCTCGGTCAGCCCCAGCATTTT. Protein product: CATSSLGQPQHF.

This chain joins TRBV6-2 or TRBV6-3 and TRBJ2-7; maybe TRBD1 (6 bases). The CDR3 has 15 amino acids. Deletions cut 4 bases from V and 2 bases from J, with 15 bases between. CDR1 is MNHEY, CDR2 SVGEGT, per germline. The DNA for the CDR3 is TGTGCCAGCAGTTCCGGGGCAGGGGTGCCCTACGAGCAGTACTTC. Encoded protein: CASSSGAGVPYEQYF.

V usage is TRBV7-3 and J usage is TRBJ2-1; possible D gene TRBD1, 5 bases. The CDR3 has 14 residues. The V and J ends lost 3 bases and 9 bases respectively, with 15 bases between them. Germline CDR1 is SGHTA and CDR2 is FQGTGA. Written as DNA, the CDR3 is TGTGCCAGCAGCTTCAATCAGGGTGACGGTGAGCAGTTCTTC. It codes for CASSFNQGDGEQFF. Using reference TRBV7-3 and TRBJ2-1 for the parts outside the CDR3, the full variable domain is GAGVSQTPSNKVTEKGKYVELRCDPISGHTALYWYRQSLGQGPEFLIYFQGTGAADDSGLPNDRFFAVRPEGSVSTLKIQRTERGDSAVYLCASSFNQGDGEQFFGPGTRLTVL.

CDR3 protein: CASSSLGAVYNSPLHF. Here the CDR3 DNA reads TGTGCCAGCAGCTCCCTGGGGGCGGTGTATAATTCACCCCTCCACTTT. This sequence joins TRBV7-3 and TRBJ1-6; D may be TRBD1 (6 bases). Germline lookup yields CDR1 SGHTA and CDR2 FQGTGA. The CDR3 has 16 residues. Trimming cost V 4 bases and J 4 bases, with 14 bases left between them.

This CDR3 is CASSQEILNSGGSGEQYF. CDR3 DNA sequence: TGTGCCAGCAGCCAAGAAATTCTGAATAGCGGGGGCTCGGGCGAGCAGTACTTC. The chain uses TRBV4-2 and TRBJ2-7; 9 nucleotides align to TRBD2. CDR1 is LGHNA and CDR2 is YNFKEQ in the germline V gene. J gave up 6 bases and V 0 bases, and 15 bases lay outside the gene matches. The CDR3 covers 18 residues.

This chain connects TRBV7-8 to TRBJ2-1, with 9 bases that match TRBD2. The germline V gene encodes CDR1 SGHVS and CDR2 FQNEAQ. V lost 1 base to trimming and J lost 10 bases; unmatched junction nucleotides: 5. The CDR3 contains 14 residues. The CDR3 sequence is CASSLVLAGREQFF. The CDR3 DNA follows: TGTGCCAGCAGCTTAGTGCTAGCGGGGCGGGAGCAGTTCTTC.